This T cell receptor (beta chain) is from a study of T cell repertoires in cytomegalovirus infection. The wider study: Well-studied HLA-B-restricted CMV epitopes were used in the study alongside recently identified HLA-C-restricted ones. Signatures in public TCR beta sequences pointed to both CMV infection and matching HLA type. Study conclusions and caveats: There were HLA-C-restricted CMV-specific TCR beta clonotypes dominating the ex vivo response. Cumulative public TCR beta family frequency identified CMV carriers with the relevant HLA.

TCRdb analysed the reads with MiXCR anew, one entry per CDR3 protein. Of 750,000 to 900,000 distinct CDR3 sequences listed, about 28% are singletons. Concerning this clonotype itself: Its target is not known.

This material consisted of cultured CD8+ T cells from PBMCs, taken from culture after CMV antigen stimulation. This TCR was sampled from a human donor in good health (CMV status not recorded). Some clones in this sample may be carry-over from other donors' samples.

The CDR3 reads CASIDTGATNEKLFF. CDR3 DNA sequence: TGTGCCAGCATAGACACGGGGGCGACTAATGAAAAACTGTTTTTT. This chain links TRBV25-1 with TRBJ1-4, with D possibly matching TRBD1 (6 bases). The CDR3 extends over 15 amino acids. Germline V CDR1 and CDR2: MGHDK, SYGVNS. The V and J ends lost 7 bases and 2 bases respectively, with 14 bases between them.